Listed below are T cell receptor beta chains from one sample, sequenced in a study of blood T cell repertoires in acute mononucleosis. Measured with immunoSEQ multiplex PCR; TCRdb has only the in-frame clones, and not every one. Among roughly 860 clones listed, approximately 30% were seen once. Sequenced here: EBV YVL epitope tetramer+ CD8+ T cells sorted from PBMCs, sampled during convalescence from infectious mononucleosis. All receptors derive from a man younger than 35 with infectious mononucleosis caused by EBV. Each CDR3 is given without its conserved first and last residue.

v_gene: TRBV9
CDR3aa: ASSPLLGSGTEQY

v_gene: TRBV27
CDR3aa: ASSLSPSGYEQY

v_gene: TRBV6-5
CDR3aa: ALLGSASTQY

v_gene: TRBV6-5
CDR3aa: AIRALSGGGQPQH

v_gene: TRBV29-1
CDR3aa: SVRAGSTFYEQY

v_gene: TRBV27
CDR3aa: ASARTGGTEAF

v_gene: TRBV6-5
CDR3aa: ASSALTGSASTQY

v_gene: TRBV25-1
CDR3aa: ASSTTLYNEQF

v_gene: TRBV6-5
CDR3aa: ASRPWGGTGELF

v_gene: TRBV25-1
CDR3aa: ASSFLLGGNQPQH

v_gene: TRBV6-5
CDR3aa: ACSAVVGSASTQY

v_gene: TRBV6-6
CDR3aa: ASSPAGANVLT

v_gene: TRBV9
CDR3aa: ASSVGAVGLAGQETQY

v_gene: TRBV28
CDR3aa: AGRPLLGGGSPPH

v_gene: TRBV6-5
CDR3aa: ASSGLLGSASSQY

v_gene: TRBV6-5
CDR3aa: ASNGGSSYNEQF

v_gene: TRBV28
CDR3aa: ASRPTLGQAETQY

v_gene: TRBV7-4
CDR3aa: ASSPTLGGADTQY

v_gene: TRBV6-1
CDR3aa: ASSAGDTSYEQY

v_gene: TRBV6-5
CDR3aa: ASSALVGSASTQY

v_gene: TRBV13
CDR3aa: ASSLYSSEQF

v_gene: TRBV6-5
CDR3aa: ASSALVGSASTQF

v_gene: TRBV28
CDR3aa: ASSFYLQLNTGSCF

v_gene: TRBV4-2
CDR3aa: ASSPAGANVLT